The sample holds a few counts of the clone carrying this T cell receptor beta chain. Its antigen is not identified. These data come from a study of OX40 agonist ivuxolimab in advanced cancers. Study results and caveats: Individuals who were partial responders at 0.1-3.0 mg/kg had clonal expansion that ranked among the lowest. Clonal expansion from baseline to week 6 occurred in both CD4+ and CD8+ T cells.

There are 16 residues in the CDR3. V was clipped by 3 bases and J by 1 base, with 14 bases between them. Looked up from germline, CDR1 is LGHNA and CDR2 is YSLEER. Measured with immunoSEQ multiplex PCR; TCRdb has only the in-frame clones, and not every one. The sample has around 31,000 clones, approximately 91% seen once. This specimen consisted of CD4+ or CD8+ T cells sorted from blood, obtained in a trial of the OX40 agonist ivuxolimab. This clonotype originated in an adult with an advanced solid tumor such as melanoma, head and neck, liver or kidney cancer. The genes are TRBV4-3 and TRBJ2-3; D uncertain. The DNA for the CDR3 is TGCGCCAGCAGCCATGTACCGTTTGGGGGCACAGATACGCAGTATTTT. Translation gives CASSHVPFGGTDTQYF.